This T cell receptor (beta chain) was sequenced for a study of T-cell reconstitution after alpha-beta-depleted transplantation in children. Unique molecular identifiers were incorporated when the TCRbeta library was constructed. TCRdb processed the PCR reads anew with MiXCR; each CDR3 protein has one entry. The sample holds approximately 350,000 distinct CDR3 sequences, 13% seen once. CDR1 and CDR2 (germline): ENHRY, SYGVKD. The V gene lost 7 bases and the J gene lost 3 bases, with 12 bases spanning the gap. The CDR3 sequence is 13 residues long. This clonotype has just a few counts. Material: PBMCs, obtained from the stem cell graft. The source is a human donor who donated a stem cell graft to a child with Fanconi anemia. The chain couples TRBV10-3 to TRBJ1-2; the D gene is possibly TRBD1 (6 bases). CDR3 DNA: TGTGCCATCACAGGGGCCCGCGACTATGGCTACACCTTC. Translated: CAITGARDYGYTF.